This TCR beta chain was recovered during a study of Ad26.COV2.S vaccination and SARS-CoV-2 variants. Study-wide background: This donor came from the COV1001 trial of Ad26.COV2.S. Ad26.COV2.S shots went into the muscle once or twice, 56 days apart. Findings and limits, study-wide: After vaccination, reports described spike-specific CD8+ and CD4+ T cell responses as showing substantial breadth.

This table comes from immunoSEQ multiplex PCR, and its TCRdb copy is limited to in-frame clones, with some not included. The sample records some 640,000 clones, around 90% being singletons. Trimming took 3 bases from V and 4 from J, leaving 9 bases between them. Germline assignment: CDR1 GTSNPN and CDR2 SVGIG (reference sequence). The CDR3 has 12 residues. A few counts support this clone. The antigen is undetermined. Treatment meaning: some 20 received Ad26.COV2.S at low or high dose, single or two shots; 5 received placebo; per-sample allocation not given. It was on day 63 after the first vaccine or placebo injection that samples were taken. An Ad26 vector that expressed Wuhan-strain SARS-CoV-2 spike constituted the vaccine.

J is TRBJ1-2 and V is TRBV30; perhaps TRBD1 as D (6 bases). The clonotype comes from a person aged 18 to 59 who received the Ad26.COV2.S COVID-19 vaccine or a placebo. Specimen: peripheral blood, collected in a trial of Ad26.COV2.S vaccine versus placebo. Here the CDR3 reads CAWSWDTYGYTF. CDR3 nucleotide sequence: TGTGCCTGGAGCTGGGACACCTATGGCTACACCTTC.